This T cell receptor beta chain derives from a study of regulatory T cells in long-lasting Graves disease. Study findings and constraints: Persistent disease was associated with favored TRBV28 usage and with favored use of TRBJ1-2 and TRBJ2-5. Patients whose Graves' disease persisted exhibited lower TCR diversity than those newly diagnosed.

This clonotype has ten or more counts. The antigen is not known. Libraries of TCR beta came from iRepertoire HTBI primers plus Arm-PCR of CDR3 regions. One entry per CDR3 protein results from TCRdb running MiXCR on the multiplex PCR reads. Of about 660,000 distinct CDR3 sequences in the sample, about 32% were seen once. Specified time point: persistent/refractory GD, antithyroid drugs over 5 years with positive TRAb. After RNA was extracted from PBMCs, the TCR library was made from it. Trimming took 7 bases from V and 4 from J, leaving 25 bases between them. The germline V gene encodes CDR1 MNHNS and CDR2 SASEGT. This CDR3 has 17 residues.

The sequence came from a female donor with Graves disease. Sequenced material: peripheral blood mononuclear cells (PBMCs), taken when the disease was refractory, from a patient treated with antithyroid drugs. The J gene is TRBJ2-5, the V gene TRBV6-1; possible D gene TRBD2, 6 bases. DNA for the CDR3: TGTGCCAGCAACTCCCTTAGCGGAAGCTTCCTTGTAGAGACCCAGTACTTC. It codes for CASNSLSGSFLVETQYF.